The 20 T cell receptor beta chains below come from one sample, sequenced in a study of brain metastases from non-small cell lung cancer. Produced via immunoSEQ multiplex PCR; TCRdb's table is partial and in-frame only. The repertoire holds 15,000 or so clones, with approximately 82% as singletons. Sequencing input: primary lung tumor tissue. The receptor source for this set is a donor at least 40 years old with non-small cell lung cancer.

For this clone: Different DNA sequences within this sample yield the same CDR3. J is TRBJ2-1 and V is TRBV24-1; 9 nucleotides line up with TRBD1. Germline V CDR1 and CDR2: KGHDR, SFDVKD. V lost 10 bases and J lost 9; bases outside the gene matches: 9. The CDR3 contains 13 residues. The DNA of the CDR3 is TGTGCCACTTGCTCCGGGACAGGGATTGAGCAGTTCTTC. The encoded protein is CATCSGTGIEQFF.

The rearrangement uses TRBV18 and TRBJ1-2; D perhaps matches TRBD1 (5 bases). The CDR3 runs 16 residues. Trimming cost V 2 bases and J 0 bases, with 13 bases left between them. Germline V gene lookup returns CDR1 KGHSH and CDR2 LQKENI. Written as DNA, the CDR3 is TGTGCCAGCTCACCAAGCCCGTGGGGGACTAACTATGGCTACACCTTC. Translating gives CASSPSPWGTNYGYTF.

This chain joins TRBV7-2 and TRBJ2-5; D gene unclear. Germline-derived CDR1 and CDR2 are SGHTA and FQGNSA. The CDR3 contains 13 residues. The V end lost 1 base, the J end lost 4 bases, and 7 bases lay between the germline ends. The CDR3 loop is CASSLVGTETQYF. CDR3 coding DNA: TGTGCCAGCAGCTTAGTGGGCACAGAGACCCAGTACTTC.

V gene TRBV14 combines with J gene TRBJ1-2; tentatively, D is TRBD1 (5 bases). Looked up from germline, CDR1 is SGHDN and CDR2 is FVKESK. Trimming removed 5 bases from V and 1 base from J, with 14 bases in between. This CDR3 spans 15 amino acids. The CDR3 loop is CASSARLGGNYGYTF. For the CDR3, the DNA is TGTGCCAGCAGCGCCCGACTTGGGGGTAACTATGGCTACACCTTC.

V gene TRBV5-1 combines with J gene TRBJ1-3; D uncertain. The V and J ends lost 5 bases and 0 bases respectively, with 3 bases between them. This CDR3 contains 12 residues. Germline CDR1 is SGHRS and CDR2 is YFSETQ. The CDR3 DNA follows: TGCGCCAGCAGAGGCTCTGGAAACACCATATATTTT. Amino acids: CASRGSGNTIYF.

This rearrangement joins TRBV6-5 to TRBJ1-1; TRBD1 agrees at 10 bases. The CDR3 runs 15 residues. Unmatched junction bases numbered 5, after V lost 7 bases and J lost 0 bases. Germline values: CDR1 MNHEY, CDR2 SVGAGI. CDR3 bases: TGTGCCAGCAAGGGACAGGGGACCGTGAACACTGAAGCTTTCTTT. This codes for CASKGQGTVNTEAFF.

V gene TRBV5-4 combines with J gene TRBJ2-2; D is perhaps TRBD1 (6 bases). The CDR3 is 14 amino acids. Germline CDR1 SGHNT, CDR2 YYREEE (reference sequence). Trimming left V 4 bases short and J 8 bases short, with 15 bases between. CDR3 in DNA: TGTGCCAGCAGCGACCGGTCAGGGGCAGGGGAGCTGTTTTTT. Its protein product is CASSDRSGAGELFF. Drawing the rest from reference TRBV5-4 and TRBJ2-2, the complete variable domain is ETGVTQSPTHLIKTRGQQVTLRCSSQSGHNTVSWYQQALGQGPQFIFQYYREEENGRGNFPPRFSGLQFPNYSSELNVNALELDDSALYLCASSDRSGAGELFFGEGSRLTVL.

This CDR3 is CASSLYVGHEAFF. CDR3 sequence (DNA): TGTGCCAGCAGTTTATATGTGGGCCATGAAGCTTTCTTT. The V call is TRBV27, the J call TRBJ1-1; D is undetermined. The CDR3 totals 13 residues. The germline V gene has CDR1 MNHEY and CDR2 SMNVEV (reference sequence). The V end lost 1 base, the J end lost 7 bases, and 10 bases lay between the germline ends.

The chain carries TRBV27 and TRBJ2-2; D gene unclear. There are 17 residues in the CDR3. Looked up from germline, CDR1 is MNHEY and CDR2 is SMNVEV (reference sequence). Trimming removed 3 bases at V and 5 bases at J, with 19 bases between. The CDR3 spells CASSFGDFTLTTGELFF. CDR3 bases: TGTGCCAGCAGTTTTGGGGATTTCACCCTTACTACCGGGGAGCTGTTTTTT.

The V call is TRBV7-2, the J call TRBJ2-5, with 8 positions matching TRBD2. V was pared by 1 base and J by 5 bases, with 9 bases of the junction left unmatched. Germline CDR1 and CDR2: SGHTA and FQGNSA. This CDR3 has 16 residues. CDR3 sequence reads: CASSLESGRGWETQYF. The CDR3 DNA sequence: TGTGCCAGCAGCTTAGAGAGCGGGAGAGGCTGGGAGACCCAGTACTTC.

The chain uses TRBV24-1 and TRBJ1-2; 7 nucleotides line up with TRBD1. The CDR3 covers 14 residues. Germline V gives CDR1 KGHDR, CDR2 SFDVKD. V was pared by 5 bases and J by 6 bases, with 8 bases of the junction left unmatched. CDR3 DNA: TGTGCCACCAGTGGGGGGGGGACAGTTCATGGCTACACCTTC. Protein product: CATSGGGTVHGYTF.

This chain uses TRBV4-1 with TRBJ1-3; D perhaps matches TRBD1 (6 bases). The germline CDR1 and CDR2 sequences are MGHRA and YSYEKL. This CDR3 region has 15 residues. V lost 2 bases and J 4 bases, leaving 12 bases between the germline ends. Here the CDR3 reads CASSQRTGSGNTIYF. In DNA form, the CDR3 reads TGCGCCAGCAGCCAACGCACAGGGTCCGGAAACACCATATATTTT.

V is TRBV4-3 and J is TRBJ2-7, with 10 positions matching TRBD2. CDR1 and CDR2 from the germline V gene are LGHNA and YSLEER. The CDR3 loop spans 16 amino acids. V shed 0 bases, J shed 2 bases, and the junction held 4 bases outside the gene matches. Here the CDR3 DNA reads TGCGCCAGCAGCCAAGATACTAGCGGGACCACCTACGAGCAGTACTTC. Amino acid sequence: CASSQDTSGTTYEQYF.

The chain combines TRBV9 with TRBJ2-7, with 8 bases matching TRBD1. Germline V CDR1 and CDR2: SGDLS, YYNGEE. The CDR3 extends over 14 amino acids. The ends lost 3 bases at V and 2 bases at J; junction bases unmatched: 4. In nucleotides, the CDR3 is TGTGCCAGCAGCGGAGCGACAGGGGCCTACGAGCAGTACTTC. Translation: CASSGATGAYEQYF.

The CDR3 DNA reads TGTGCCAGCAGCTTATTGGGGCCCTCGGGGGATGAGCAGTTCTTC. Translation: CASSLLGPSGDEQFF. The chain employs TRBV7-2 and TRBJ2-1, with D tentatively TRBD2 (6 bases). The CDR3 is 15 residues long. The V and J ends lost 2 bases and 8 bases respectively, with 16 bases between them. Germline CDR1 and CDR2: SGHTA and FQGNSA.

This clone was found a few times. V is TRBV3-1 (or the pseudogene TRBV3-2) and J is TRBJ2-3; D is perhaps TRBD1 (6 bases). Trimming stripped 2 bases from V and 4 bases from J, with 13 bases between. CDR3 length: 15 residues. Germline V gene sequence: CDR1 LGHDT, CDR2 YNNKEL (reference sequence). CDR3 DNA sequence: TGTGCCAGCAGCCAACTCGCCGGGACATCAGATACGCAGTATTTT. Protein sequence: CASSQLAGTSDTQYF.

This clone came up once. The chain couples TRBV2 to TRBJ2-5; D unresolved. CDR1 is SNHLY and CDR2 is FYNNEI in the germline V gene. V lost 7 bases and J 4 bases, leaving 7 bases between the germline ends. The CDR3 runs to 11 residues. In DNA form, the CDR3 reads TGTGCCAGCACCCAACGAGAGACCCAGTACTTC. As protein: CASTQRETQYF. The full variable domain, completed using reference TRBV2 and TRBJ2-5, is EPEVTQTPSHQVTQMGQEVILRCVPISNHLYFYWYRQILGQKVEFLVSFYNNEISEKSEIFDDQFSVERPDGSNFTLKIRSTKLEDSAMYFCASTQRETQYFGPGTRLLVL.

The J gene is TRBJ2-1, the V gene TRBV7-2; D remains ambiguous. The CDR3 spans 15 residues. Trimming removed 1 base from V and 0 bases from J, with 7 bases in between. Per the germline V gene, CDR1 is SGHTA and CDR2 is FQGNSA. The CDR3 spells CASSLDFSSYNEQFF. For the CDR3, the DNA is TGTGCCAGCAGCTTAGACTTTAGCTCCTACAATGAGCAGTTCTTC.

V usage is TRBV5-1 and J usage is TRBJ2-7, with no clear D. Germline loops: CDR1 SGHRS, CDR2 YFSETQ. This CDR3 comprises 13 residues. The ends were cut back, 2 bases at V and 5 bases at J, with 11 bases in the middle. The CDR3: CASSLGFRNEQYF. DNA of the CDR3: TGCGCCAGCAGCTTAGGGTTCCGGAACGAGCAGTACTTC.

There are a few counts of this clone. The genes are TRBV4-2 and TRBJ1-2; TRBD1 might be the D (6 bases). This CDR3 is 14 amino acids long. Germline V lookup: CDR1 LGHNA, CDR2 YNFKEQ. V was pared by 0 bases and J by 6 bases, with 11 bases between. CDR3 nucleotides: TGTGCCAGCAGCCAAGAGGATTGGACAGATGGCTACACCTTC. The encoded protein is CASSQEDWTDGYTF.